These 8 T cell receptor beta chains originate from one sample sequenced in a study of identical twins. One entry per CDR3 protein, called by TCRdb with MiXCR from the 5' RACE reads. The sample lists 1.5 million to 2 million distinct CDR3 sequences, about 32% occurring once. Sequencing was carried out using cord blood. The receptors derive from a newborn girl in good health.

This clonotype was seen a few times. CDR3: CASRNGGEVEKLFF. CDR3 coding DNA: TGCGCCAGCCGAAACGGGGGTGAAGTGGAAAAACTGTTTTTT. The chain uses TRBV5-1 and TRBJ1-4; a weak D match, TRBD1 (5 bases). Per germline, CDR1 SGHRS and CDR2 YFSETQ. Trimming stripped 7 bases from V and 8 bases from J, with 18 bases between. The CDR3 runs to 14 residues.

This clonotype was seen repeatedly, ten times or more. The chain is built from TRBV29-1 and TRBJ2-7; TRBD1 agrees at 7 bases. The length of the CDR3 is 11 residues. J lost 2 bases, V lost 6 bases, and 1 base had no gene match. The germline V gene has CDR1 SQVTM and CDR2 ANQGSEA. The DNA of the CDR3 is TGCAGCGTCCAGGGGGCCTACGAGCAGTACTTC. As protein: CSVQGAYEQYF.

This clonotype was observed a handful of times. This sequence joins TRBV10-3 and TRBJ1-2; possibly TRBD1 for D (6 bases). The V gene's germline CDR1 is ENHRY and CDR2 SYGVKD. The V gene lost 6 bases and the J gene lost 6 bases, with 14 bases spanning the gap. The CDR3 spans 13 residues. As DNA, the CDR3 is TGTGCCATCAGCCCAGGACAGTCGGATGGCTACACCTTC. As protein: CAISPGQSDGYTF.

V and J are TRBV6-2 or TRBV6-3 and TRBJ2-1; the match to TRBD1 covers 11 bases. Germline CDR1 MNHEY, CDR2 SVGEGT. The CDR3 contains 16 residues. Trimming cost V 0 bases and J 7 bases; bases outside gene matches: 5. Here the CDR3 reads CASSYSGTGGRNEQFF. For the CDR3, the DNA is TGTGCCAGCAGTTACTCGGGGACAGGGGGTAGGAATGAGCAGTTCTTC.

DNA of the CDR3: TGTGCCAGCAGTTACGACCGAATTCGCCATAGCGGGATTTATGGCAATGAGCAGTTCTTC. It yields the protein CASSYDRIRHSGIYGNEQFF. The rearrangement uses TRBV6-2 or TRBV6-3 and TRBJ2-1, with 8 bases identical to TRBD2. This CDR3 is built from 20 residues. Trimming cost V 2 bases and J 6 bases; bases outside gene matches: 21. CDR1 is MNHEY and CDR2 is SVGEGT in the germline V gene.

The rearrangement links TRBV18 to TRBJ2-7, with TRBD1 matching 8 bases. The V segment lost 5 bases and the J segment 5 bases; nucleotides outside the gene matches: 11. The CDR3 sequence is 15 residues long. Germline values: CDR1 KGHSH, CDR2 LQKENI. In DNA form, the CDR3 reads TGTGCCAGCTCATTAAGACGGACAGGGAACAACGAGCAGTACTTC. Translated, it gives CASSLRRTGNNEQYF.

There are many counts of this clonotype. This rearrangement joins TRBV5-1 to TRBJ1-2; TRBD1 is a possible D gene (5 bases). CDR1 and CDR2 (germline): SGHRS, YFSETQ. The CDR3 runs to 13 residues. The germline V and J ends were trimmed by 1 base and 7 bases, with 11 bases remaining between them. CDR3 DNA: TGCGCCAGCAGCTTGACAGGTAGCAGTGGCTACACCTTC. It translates to CASSLTGSSGYTF. Full variable domain (rest looked up from reference TRBV5-1 and TRBJ1-2): KAGVTQTPRYLIKTRGQQVTLSCSPISGHRSVSWYQQTPGQGLQFLFEYFSETQRNKGNFPGRFSGRQFSNSRSEMNVSTLELGDSALYLCASSLTGSSGYTFGSGTRLTVV.

There are many counts of this clonotype. This chain connects TRBV28 to TRBJ2-3, with D possibly TRBD2 on 6 matching bases. The ends were cut back, 6 bases at V and 1 base at J, with 14 bases in the middle. The germline V gene has CDR1 MDHEN and CDR2 SYDVKM. CDR3 length equals 15 residues. This CDR3 is CASRLAVGGTDTQYF. DNA for the CDR3: TGTGCCAGCAGGTTAGCGGTTGGGGGCACAGATACGCAGTATTTT.